This passage covers 10 T cell receptor beta chains from one sample sequenced in a study of blood T cell repertoires in COVID-19 (dated by TCRdb to about 2020). Library preparation employed the immunoSEQ multiplex PCR assay. TCRdb carries this immuneACCESS record with in-frame sequences only. Its versions omit some clonotypes, under half of them owing to an unresolved V gene in the studies checked, with the rest unexplained. Counted in this sample were roughly 300,000 clones; about four fifths of them appeared once. The ten largest clones take up approximately 10% of the sample. Sequenced input: peripheral blood. These receptors all come from a woman aged 45-65 years who had recovered from COVID-19.

This rearrangement joins TRBV25-1 to TRBJ2-1, with 8 bases fitting TRBD2. V lost 6 bases, J lost 3 bases, and 7 bases stayed unmatched. Germline CDR1 MGHDK, CDR2 SYGVNS. The CDR3 has 15 residues. The CDR3 loop is CASSSAGVNYNEQFF. Written as DNA, the CDR3 is TGTGCCAGCAGCTCAGCGGGGGTTAACTACAATGAGCAGTTCTTC.

The genes are TRBV28 and TRBJ1-2; 7 nucleotides match TRBD1. Losses at the gene ends were 7 bases for V and 8 bases for J; bases not matched to a gene: 4. Germline loops: CDR1 MDHEN, CDR2 SYDVKM. The CDR3 totals 11 residues. CDR3 residues: CASTYRGGYTF. The CDR3 nucleotides are TGTGCCAGCACCTACAGGGGCGGCTACACCTTC.

The V gene is TRBV3-1 (or the pseudogene TRBV3-2), the J gene TRBJ1-2; 7 nucleotides align to TRBD1. Germline loops: CDR1 LGHDT, CDR2 YNNKEL (reference sequence). The J segment lost 4 bases and the V segment lost 6 bases, leaving 5 bases of the junction unmatched. This CDR3 region has 13 residues. This CDR3 reads CASRTQGSYGYTF. The CDR3 nucleotides read TGTGCCAGCAGGACACAGGGGAGCTATGGCTACACCTTC.

The V and J genes are TRBV11-2 and TRBJ1-1; TRBD1 might be the D (6 bases). The germline V gene encodes CDR1 SGHAT and CDR2 FQNNGV. V lost 3 bases and J lost 3, with 8 bases in between. The CDR3 spans 13 residues. In DNA, the CDR3 is TGTGCCAGCAGCTTTGGACAGTACACTGAAGCTTTCTTT. It is translated as CASSFGQYTEAFF.

CDR3 coding DNA: TGTGCCAGCAGCCAAGATCGCGGTCGGCCGGGAAACTATGGCTACACCTTC. It codes for CASSQDRGRPGNYGYTF. The V call is TRBV3-1 (or the pseudogene TRBV3-2), the J call TRBJ1-2; D uncertain. Trimming shortened V by 0 bases and J by 2 bases, and 16 bases separated the two germline ends. Germline CDR1 LGHDT, CDR2 YNNKEL (reference sequence). This CDR3 has 17 residues.

This clone was picked up a small number of times. V is TRBV19 and J is TRBJ1-1, with a weak D call TRBD1 (5 bases). Trimming cost V 6 bases and J 5 bases, with 10 bases left between them. CDR1 and CDR2 from the germline V gene are LNHDA and SQIVND (reference sequence). CDR3 length equals 12 residues. CDR3 nucleotide sequence: TGTGCCAGTAGCGGGGGGGGGACTGAAGCTTTCTTT. Its protein is CASSGGGTEAFF.

The genes are TRBV30 and TRBJ1-1, with 7 bases identical to TRBD1. The V gene end was trimmed by 4 bases and the J gene end by 8 bases; junction bases not matched to a gene: 10. Germline values: CDR1 GTSNPN, CDR2 SVGIG (reference sequence). The CDR3 is 13 residues long. CDR3 residues: CAWNMGWDREAFF. The CDR3 DNA is TGTGCCTGGAACATGGGGTGGGACAGAGAAGCTTTCTTT.

The chain is built from TRBV5-1 and TRBJ2-7; D might be TRBD2 (6 bases). Trimming cost V 0 bases and J 2 bases, with 12 bases left between them. The CDR3 runs to 15 residues. CDR1 SGHRS and CDR2 YFSETQ come from the germline V gene. Written as DNA, the CDR3 is TGCGCCAGCAGCTTGGGCGGGACGGCTACCTACGAGCAGTACTTC. Its protein product is CASSLGGTATYEQYF.

This chain connects TRBV3-1 (or the pseudogene TRBV3-2) to TRBJ2-7, with TRBD2 matching 8 bases. In germline, CDR1 is LGHDT, CDR2 YNNKEL (reference sequence). This CDR3 contains 16 residues. V was clipped by 5 bases and J by 3 bases; unmatched bases: 12. CDR3 residues: CASSSTGTRVLYEQYF. CDR3 DNA sequence: TGTGCCAGCAGCTCAACCGGGACTAGGGTTCTCTACGAGCAGTACTTC.

Worth noting for this clone: Other DNA sequences of this sample code for an identical CDR3. The chain links TRBV12-3 or TRBV12-4 to TRBJ1-2; D is ambiguous. Trimming cost V 1 base and J 5 bases, with 8 bases left between them. CDR3 size: 13 residues. This CDR3 reads CASSLGRDYGYTF. The CDR3 nucleotides are TGTGCCAGCAGTTTAGGCCGGGATTATGGCTACACCTTC.